This TCR beta chain stems from a study of cytomegalovirus exposure and HLA in healthy donors. Remarks on this clone: The target antigen is unknown.

Study outcomes and limitations: The study listed around 150 cytomegalovirus-associated TCR beta chains.

Amplification used 60 Vbeta primers and 13 Jbeta primers. Libraries were prepared by immunoSEQ multiplex PCR; TCRdb keeps only in-frame clonotypes and omits some of them. The sample holds some 110,000 clones. Germline CDR1 reads SGHTA; CDR2 reads FQGNSA. The CDR3 loop spans 15 amino acids. Trimming took 6 bases from V and 6 from J, leaving 21 bases between them. This TCR came from a man younger than 35 in good health and CMV-seronegative. The source material was PBMCs. The chain employs TRBV7-2 and TRBJ2-7; D gene ambiguous. For the CDR3, the DNA is TGTGCCAGCAGTTTTCCCAACGGGTGGTTTGGCGAGCAGTACTTC. Protein sequence: CASSFPNGWFGEQYF.